The 14 T cell receptor beta chains in this list originate from one sample, sequenced in a study of cytomegalovirus exposure and HLA in healthy donors. Primers for the PCR totalled 60 Vbeta and 13 Jbeta. Method: immunoSEQ multiplex PCR; TCRdb's copy keeps in-frame clones and lacks some. The repertoire holds about 190,000 clones, with approximately 82% as singletons. What was sequenced was PBMCs. These TCRs come from a man between 40 and 49 years old in good health and CMV-seropositive.

This clone was counted only a few times. This sequence joins TRBV2 and TRBJ1-6; weak D call: TRBD1 (5 bases). CDR1 is SNHLY and CDR2 is FYNNEI in the germline V gene. The CDR3 loop spans 13 amino acids. Trimming shortened V by 9 bases and J by 6 bases, and 12 bases separated the two germline ends. The CDR3 region is CASSGQINSPLHF. Here the CDR3 DNA reads TGTGCCAGTTCAGGACAAATTAATTCACCCCTCCACTTT.

This clone was detected a few times. J is TRBJ1-1 and V is TRBV7-9; D ambiguous. V was pared by 4 bases and J by 8 bases, with 14 bases between. The germline V gene encodes CDR1 SEHNR and CDR2 FQNEAQ (reference sequence). This CDR3 is built from 13 residues. CDR3 loop: CASSSEGRREAFF. The CDR3 coding sequence is TGTGCCAGCAGCTCAGAGGGTAGGAGAGAAGCTTTCTTT.

The genes are TRBV15 and TRBJ1-1, with 7 bases matching TRBD1. The CDR3 loop spans 15 amino acids. Trimming removed 2 bases from V and 4 bases from J; junction bases left unmatched: 7. Germline V gives CDR1 LNHNV, CDR2 YYDKDF (reference sequence). CDR3 DNA: TGTGCCACCAGCAGAAATGACAGGGTCGGCACTGAAGCTTTCTTT. Encoded protein: CATSRNDRVGTEAFF.

A note on this clone: An end of the junction does not agree with germline; a read error may underlie this. This chain uses TRBV7-9 with TRBJ2-3; TRBD2 matches 7 bases. The CDR3 consists of 16 residues. The germline V gene has CDR1 SEHNR and CDR2 FQNEAQ (reference sequence). This CDR3 is CSSSLSGGRSTDTQYF. CDR3 bases: TGTTCCAGCAGCCTCAGTGGCGGGAGAAGCACAGATACGCAGTATTTT.

The chain recombines TRBV5-6 with TRBJ1-4; a weak D match, TRBD1 (5 bases). This CDR3 has 15 residues. The ends were cut back, 4 bases at V and 3 bases at J, with 13 bases in the middle. CDR1 and CDR2 from the germline V gene are SGHDT and YYEEEE. CDR3 bases: TGTGCCAGCAGCACTTTCACAGGCTCTAATGAAAAACTGTTTTTT. It is translated as CASSTFTGSNEKLFF.

The rearrangement links TRBV6-1 to TRBJ2-7, with D uncertain. Germline V gene data show CDR1 as MNHNS and CDR2 as SASEGT. The CDR3 consists of 15 residues. Between the trimmed V and J ends, which lost 6 bases and 3 bases, there was a span of 18 bases. CDR3 bases: TGTGCCAGCAGGAGGCACGAGGAGATATTCTACGAGCAGTACTTC. Protein product: CASRRHEEIFYEQYF.

The V and J genes are TRBV4-3 and TRBJ2-5, with a weak D call TRBD2 (5 bases). The J call is uncertain, as TRBJ2-7 better fits the DNA end. CDR3 length: 14 amino acids. CDR1 LGHNA and CDR2 YSLEER come from the germline V gene. CDR3 sequence reads: CASSQDPLGYEQYF. The CDR3 nucleotides are TGCGCCAGCAGCCAAGACCCACTAGGATACGAGCAGTACTTC.

V gene TRBV19 combines with J gene TRBJ1-5; TRBD1 matches at 7 bases. V lost 6 bases and J lost 4; bases outside the gene matches: 6. This CDR3 is built from 14 residues. Germline lookup yields CDR1 LNHDA and CDR2 SQIVND (reference sequence). In nucleotides, the CDR3 is TGTGCCAGTAGCCCCGGGACAGTTAATCAGCCCCAGCATTTT. Translated: CASSPGTVNQPQHF.

The chain links TRBV14 to TRBJ1-1; D unclear. The CDR3 loop spans 17 amino acids. Between the trimmed V and J ends, which lost 0 bases and 0 bases, there was a span of 14 bases. The germline V gene encodes CDR1 SGHDN and CDR2 FVKESK. CDR3 coding DNA: TGTGCCAGCAGCCAAGATTTCACAGCCAAAATGAACACTGAAGCTTTCTTT. This codes for CASSQDFTAKMNTEAFF.

This rearrangement joins TRBV30 to TRBJ2-7; a weak D match, TRBD1 (6 bases). The germline gives CDR1 GTSNPN, CDR2 SVGIG (reference sequence). The CDR3 is 12 residues long. V was trimmed by 5 bases and J by 1 base, leaving 9 bases between them. CDR3 DNA sequence: TGTGCCTGGTCCAGGGGATCCTACGAGCAGTACTTC. It encodes CAWSRGSYEQYF. Variable domain in full (rest from reference TRBV30 and TRBJ2-7): SQTIHQWPATLVQPVGSPLSLECTVEGTSNPNLYWYRQAAGRGLQLLFYSVGIGQISSEVPQNLSASRPQDRQFILSSKKLLLSDSGFYLCAWSRGSYEQYFGPGTRLTVT.

This chain's CDR3 is CASSRDTYEQYF. The CDR3 nucleotides are TGCGCCAGCAGTCGGGACACCTACGAGCAGTACTTC. The chain recombines TRBV4-3 with TRBJ2-7, with D perhaps matching TRBD1 (6 bases). CDR3 size: 12 residues. Germline CDR1 and CDR2: LGHNA and YSLEER. Trimming took off 6 bases at V and 2 bases at J, with 8 bases between the two ends.

Worth noting for this clone: The sample carries other DNA sequences with the same CDR3. This rearrangement joins TRBV5-1 to TRBJ2-7; D is possibly TRBD2 (6 bases). The ends were cut back, 1 base at V and 0 bases at J, with 8 bases in the middle. The CDR3 is 14 amino acids. Germline V gene sequence: CDR1 SGHRS, CDR2 YFSETQ. DNA for the CDR3: TGCGCCAGCAGCTTGAGCGGGTCCTCCTACGAGCAGTACTTC. Amino acids: CASSLSGSSYEQYF.

CDR3 bases: TGTGCCAGCAGTATAGCGGGAGCGAACACCGGGGAGCTGTTTTTT. It translates to CASSIAGANTGELFF. This chain uses TRBV28 with TRBJ2-2; 9 bases agree with TRBD2. J was trimmed by 0 bases and V by 5 bases; bases with no gene match: 1. The germline V gene has CDR1 MDHEN and CDR2 SYDVKM. The CDR3 totals 15 residues.

V is TRBV5-6 and J is TRBJ2-7, with 11 positions matching TRBD1. CDR1 is SGHDT and CDR2 is YYEEEE in the germline V gene. The CDR3 has 14 residues. Trimming cost V 4 bases and J 4 bases; bases outside gene matches: 4. The DNA of the CDR3 is TGTGCCAGCAGCATCCGGGACAGGGGGTACGAGCAGTACTTC. The encoded protein is CASSIRDRGYEQYF.